This is a list of T cell receptor beta chains from one sample in a study of vaccination and CD4 T cells after COVID-19. Antigen specificity for these receptors is unknown. TCRdb redid the calling of the PCR reads with MiXCR, one entry per CDR3 protein. The data hold just over 14,000 distinct CDR3 sequences, with less than 75% observed a single time. The specimen sequenced was CD4+ T cells from blood, cultured in vitro. The receptors were gathered from a human donor who had recovered from COVID-19. Each CDR3 is given with its conserved first and last residue. D genes are given only for firm matches. Some rows have no size entry. The others give once, few or many, or a class for an expanded clone.

-	TRBV2	12	TRBJ2-3	-	CASNRGTDTQYF	TGTGCCAGCAACAGGGGCACAGATACGCAGTATTTT
-	TRBV27	17	TRBJ2-1	-	CASSPTGIRISYNEQFF	TGTGCCAGCAGTCCCACAGGGATACGGATTTCCTACAATGAGCAGTTCTTC
-	TRBV4-1	15	TRBJ1-6	-	CASSQFEADNSPLHF	TGCGCCAGCAGCCAATTTGAGGCCGATAATTCACCCCTCCACTTT
-	TRBV19	13	TRBJ2-7	-	CASSNRASNEQYF	TGTGCCAGTAGCAACAGGGCGTCCAACGAGCAGTACTTC
few	TRBV5-1	18	TRBJ1-2	TRBD1	CASSTGGRTGFFLYGYTF	TGCGCCAGCAGCACAGGAGGTCGGACAGGGTTCTTTTTGTATGGCTACACCTTC
-	TRBV19	12	TRBJ1-2	-	CASSERNYGYTF	TGTGCCAGTAGTGAGAGAAACTATGGCTACACCTTC
few	TRBV20-1	13	TRBJ2-7	TRBD2	CSAGLAPSYEQYF	TGCAGTGCCGGACTAGCGCCTAGTTACGAGCAGTACTTC
-	TRBV7-6	17	TRBJ2-2	-	CASSLFNSAAQGGELFF	TGTGCCAGCAGCTTATTTAATTCGGCGGCCCAAGGCGGGGAGCTGTTTTTT
-	TRBV6-1	13	TRBJ2-7	-	CASRIKGSDEQYF	TGTGCCAGCAGGATTAAGGGGAGCGACGAGCAGTACTTC
-	TRBV11-2	15	TRBJ1-6	-	CASSPLGGMGSPLHF	TGTGCCAGCAGCCCCTTGGGGGGGATGGGTTCACCCCTCCACTTT
-	TRBV12-3/TRBV12-4	11	TRBJ2-1	-	CASSYKNEQFF	TGTGCCAGCAGTTATAAGAATGAGCAGTTCTTC
few	TRBV20-1	13	TRBJ2-1	-	CRVGRSSYNEQFF	TGCAGGGTAGGGAGGAGCTCCTACAATGAGCAGTTCTTC
-	TRBV15	18	TRBJ2-7	TRBD1	CATSRDYSGQGQSYEQYF	TGTGCCACCAGCAGGGATTATTCGGGACAGGGACAATCCTACGAGCAGTACTTC
medium-sized	TRBV20-1	13	TRBJ2-7	-	CSANRAGTYEQYF	TGCAGTGCCAACAGGGCGGGAACCTACGAGCAGTACTTC
-	TRBV7-3	15	TRBJ2-1	-	CASSLDRSSYNEQFF	TGTGCCAGCAGCCTCGACCGAAGCTCCTACAATGAGCAGTTCTTC
few	TRBV2	16	TRBJ1-5	-	CASSVGAGLSNQPQHF	TGTGCCAGCAGTGTAGGCGCAGGCTTAAGCAATCAGCCCCAGCATTTT
few	TRBV7-9	12	TRBJ2-7	-	CASSLVSYEQYF	TGTGCCAGCAGCTTAGTTTCCTACGAGCAGTACTTC
-	TRBV6-1	14	TRBJ1-2	TRBD1	CASRSSGQSYGYTF	TGTGCCAGCCGATCCTCGGGACAGTCATATGGCTACACCTTC
-	TRBV24-1	12	TRBJ1-5	-	CATSDSNQPQHF	TGTGCCACCAGTGATAGCAATCAGCCCCAGCATTTT
-	TRBV7-2	12	TRBJ2-7	-	CASSLAPSEQYF	TGTGCCAGCAGCTTAGCCCCCAGCGAGCAGTACTTC
-	TRBV20-1	13	TRBJ1-1	-	CSAPRTGRTEAFF	TGCAGTGCTCCGAGGACGGGGAGGACTGAAGCTTTCTTT
-	TRBV6-5	12	TRBJ2-1	-	CASSYTRAEQFF	TGTGCCAGCAGTTACACGAGGGCAGAGCAGTTCTTC
-	TRBV5-1	15	TRBJ1-5	-	CASSPMGGPNQPQHF	TGCGCCAGCAGCCCGATGGGGGGACCCAATCAGCCCCAGCATTTT
-	TRBV7-2	16	TRBJ2-1	TRBD2	CASSSPGLAGGNEQFF	TGTGCCAGCAGCTCTCCCGGACTAGCGGGAGGCAATGAGCAGTTCTTC
-	TRBV27	16	TRBJ1-5	TRBD1	CASRPVTGYSNQPQHF	TGTGCCAGCAGACCAGTGACAGGGTACAGCAATCAGCCCCAGCATTTT
once	TRBV5-1	15	TRBJ2-5	TRBD2	CASSLGTSVGETQYF	TGCGCCAGCAGCTTGGGGACTAGCGTTGGAGAGACCCAGTACTTC
-	TRBV19	11	TRBJ2-4	-	CARQAKNIQYF	TGTGCCAGGCAAGCCAAAAACATTCAGTACTTC
-	TRBV28	14	TRBJ1-2	TRBD1	CASSPPGQGGGYTF	TGTGCCAGCAGTCCTCCGGGACAGGGGGGTGGCTACACCTTC
medium-sized	TRBV5-1	16	TRBJ2-7	-	CASSLALQTVAYEQYF	TGCGCCAGCAGCTTGGCCCTTCAGACAGTCGCCTACGAGCAGTACTTC
-	TRBV6-1	13	TRBJ1-2	-	CASTGSRDYGYTF	TGTGCCAGTACTGGGTCACGGGACTATGGCTACACCTTC
-	TRBV20-1	16	TRBJ2-3	TRBD2	CSAKSPSGSWTDTQYF	TGCAGTGCTAAAAGCCCTAGCGGGAGTTGGACAGATACGCAGTATTTT
-	TRBV7-2	14	TRBJ1-1	-	CASSLAQGNTEAFF	TGTGCCAGCAGCTTAGCCCAGGGGAACACTGAAGCTTTCTTT
once	TRBV28	15	TRBJ1-5	TRBD1	CASRRSGTDNQPQHF	TGTGCCAGCAGACGCTCCGGGACAGACAATCAGCCCCAGCATTTT
-	TRBV7-2	14	TRBJ1-5	TRBD1	CASSSDRGQHPQHF	TGTGCCAGCAGCTCGGACAGGGGCCAACACCCCCAGCATTTT
-	TRBV4-3	16	TRBJ2-3	-	CASSQVHAAGTDTQYF	TGCGCCAGCAGCCAAGTTCACGCGGCGGGGACAGATACGCAGTATTTT
few	TRBV6-1	15	TRBJ2-7	-	CASTPGRAGAQEQYF	TGTGCCAGCACCCCGGGCCGGGCAGGGGCCCAAGAGCAGTACTTC
-	TRBV20-1	12	TRBJ2-7	-	CSASGSRLEAYF	TGCAGTGCTAGCGGGAGTCGCCTTGAGGCGTACTTC
-	TRBV6-4	16	TRBJ2-2	-	CASSPIIRANTGELFF	TGTGCCAGCAGCCCCATCATCCGTGCGAACACCGGGGAGCTGTTTTTT
-	TRBV6-5	15	TRBJ1-5	-	CASSYGTSSNQPQHF	TGCGCCAGCAGTTACGGGACATCTAGCAATCAGCCCCAGCATTTT
-	TRBV7-2	16	TRBJ2-1	TRBD2	CASSLASSGRANEQFF	TGTGCCAGCAGCTTAGCGTCAAGCGGGAGGGCCAATGAGCAGTTCTTC
-	TRBV27	19	TRBJ2-3	TRBD2	CASSLWGLAGAGLTDTQYF	TGTGCCAGCAGTTTATGGGGACTAGCGGGAGCTGGGCTCACAGATACGCAGTATTTT
large	TRBV7-2	17	TRBJ2-7	TRBD2	CASSLLLAGGRPYEQYF	TGTGCCAGCAGCCTACTTCTAGCGGGAGGGCGCCCCTACGAGCAGTACTTC
-	TRBV6-5	15	TRBJ1-5	-	CASSYSTSPNQPQHF	TGTGCCAGCAGTTATTCCACCAGCCCCAATCAGCCCCAGCATTTT
-	TRBV7-2	13	TRBJ1-6	-	CASSLARDSPLHF	TGTGCCAGCAGCTTAGCGAGGGATTCACCCCTCCACTTT
-	TRBV7-6	14	TRBJ2-7	TRBD2	CASSLLAGAGEQYF	TGTGCCAGCAGCCTACTAGCGGGAGCCGGGGAGCAGTACTTC
-	TRBV28	15	TRBJ2-5	TRBD1	CASSSSGQGSETQYF	TGTGCCAGCAGCTCCTCGGGACAGGGATCAGAGACCCAGTACTTC
-	TRBV6-1	16	TRBJ2-7	-	CASNGMSPRSSYEQYF	TGTGCCAGCAACGGGATGAGTCCCAGGAGCTCCTACGAGCAGTACTTC
-	TRBV19	14	TRBJ1-1	-	CASSITGYVTEAFF	TGTGCCAGCAGTATTACAGGGTACGTCACTGAAGCTTTCTTT
-	TRBV30	14	TRBJ1-1	-	CAWTPGHMNTEAFF	TGTGCCTGGACCCCGGGACACATGAACACTGAAGCTTTCTTT
few	TRBV7-6	18	TRBJ2-7	TRBD2	CASSLLPLSSGTSYEQYF	TGTGCCAGCAGCTTACTACCGTTGAGTAGCGGGACCTCCTACGAGCAGTACTTC
medium-sized	TRBV7-6	15	TRBJ1-1	-	CASSLGRNLNTEAFF	TGTGCCAGCAGCTTAGGTCGCAACCTGAACACTGAAGCTTTCTTT
-	TRBV2	14	TRBJ2-3	-	CASQRTPSPDTQYF	TGTGCCAGCCAGAGGACGCCCAGCCCAGATACGCAGTATTTT
medium-sized	TRBV4-3	15	TRBJ2-3	TRBD2	CASSQTSLLTDTQYF	TGCGCCAGCAGCCAGACTAGCCTCCTCACAGATACGCAGTATTTT
-	TRBV4-1	16	TRBJ1-2	TRBD1	CASSQEGTGGKDGYTF	TGCGCCAGCAGCCAAGAAGGGACAGGGGGGAAGGATGGCTACACCTTC
-	TRBV20-1	15	TRBJ2-3	-	CSAIRQRGLTDTQYF	TGCAGTGCTATCCGCCAGAGGGGCCTCACAGATACGCAGTATTTT
few	TRBV28	11	TRBJ1-2	-	CASIGDYGYTF	TGTGCCAGCATCGGGGACTATGGCTACACCTTC
few	TRBV20-1	14	TRBJ2-7	-	CSARPPNGGYEQYF	TGCAGTGCTCGTCCACCCAACGGCGGCTACGAGCAGTACTTC